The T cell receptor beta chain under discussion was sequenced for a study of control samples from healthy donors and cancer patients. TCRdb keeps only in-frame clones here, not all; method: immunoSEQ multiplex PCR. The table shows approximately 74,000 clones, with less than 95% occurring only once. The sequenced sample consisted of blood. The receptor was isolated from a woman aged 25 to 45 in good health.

CDR3: CASSLQGEGQPQHF. The CDR3 bases are TGTGCCAGCAGCCTACAGGGTGAGGGACAGCCCCAGCATTTT. The chain recombines TRBV5-6 with TRBJ1-5; perhaps TRBD1 as D (6 bases). CDR1 and CDR2 from the germline V gene are SGHDT and YYEEEE. Trimming shortened V by 4 bases and J by 7 bases, and 15 bases separated the two germline ends. The CDR3 spans 14 residues.